This is a list of T cell receptor beta chains from one sample in a study of blood T cell repertoires in COVID-19. Assay: immunoSEQ multiplex PCR; the TCRdb copy retains only in-frame clones and omits some. The table shows 200,000 to 250,000 clones, with over 80% occurring only once. The sequenced sample was peripheral blood. The origin of the receptors is a human donor in a cohort sampled during active COVID-19. The CDR3 runs from the conserved cysteine through the conserved F or W. The D gene is left open where the match is weak. The listing skips clone size in some rows; elsewhere it reads once, few, many or a size class.

CASSTGTGEFGNQPQHF TGTGCCAGCAGTACCGGGACAGGGGAGTTCGGGAATCAGCCCCAGCATTTT TRBJ1-5 TRBV27 NA TRBD1
CAWSGRGASNQPQHF TGTGCCTGGAGTGGCAGGGGCGCGAGCAATCAGCCCCAGCATTTT TRBJ1-5 TRBV30 NA NA
CAWIGPAGVAGYNEQFF TGTGCCTGGATAGGTCCCGCCGGAGTAGCGGGTTACAATGAGCAGTTCTTC TRBJ2-1 TRBV30 NA TRBD2
CASSSPGTGLHEQYF TGTGCCAGCAGTTCTCCCGGGACAGGGTTGCACGAGCAGTACTTC TRBJ2-7 TRBV7-9 NA TRBD1
CATSRGPDRQETQYF TGTGCCACCAGCAGAGGGCCGGACAGACAAGAGACCCAGTACTTC TRBJ2-5 TRBV15 once NA
CASSLGGYEQYF TGTGCCAGCAGTCTGGGGGGCTACGAGCAGTACTTC TRBJ2-7 TRBV28 NA NA
CASSPTGTSGFYEQYF TGCGCCAGCAGCCCCACCGGGACTAGCGGGTTCTACGAGCAGTACTTC TRBJ2-7 TRBV4-1 once TRBD2
CASSRGNQPQHF TGTGCCAGCTCCAGGGGGAATCAGCCCCAGCATTTT TRBJ1-5 TRBV28 NA TRBD1
CASTAATRLYEQYF TGTGCCAGCACGGCCGCGACTAGATTGTACGAGCAGTACTTC TRBJ2-7 TRBV28 NA NA
CASSLAGSRYEQYF TGTGCCAGCAGCTTGGCAGGATCTCGATACGAGCAGTACTTC TRBJ2-7 TRBV5-4 NA NA
CASRPSGGSEQYF TGTGCCAGCAGGCCATCGGGGGGTAGCGAGCAGTACTTC TRBJ2-7 TRBV28 NA TRBD2
CASSPRQGGPYEQYF TGTGCCAGCTCACCCCGACAGGGGGGACCCTACGAGCAGTACTTC TRBJ2-7 TRBV18 NA TRBD1
CASSLGGGRAPYEQYF TGTGCCAGCAGCTTAGGAGGCGGGAGAGCCCCCTACGAGCAGTACTTC TRBJ2-7 TRBV7-2 NA TRBD2
CASSLRQGLIANTEAFF TGCGCCAGCAGCCTCCGACAGGGTTTGATAGCGAACACTGAAGCTTTCTTT TRBJ1-1 TRBV4-1 once TRBD1
CASSLTWLAGETYEQYF TGTGCCAGCAGCTTGACTTGGCTAGCGGGAGAGACCTACGAGCAGTACTTC TRBJ2-7 TRBV5-4 NA TRBD2
CASSPGVRNTEAFF TGTGCCAGCAGTCCGGGGGTGAGGAACACTGAAGCTTTCTTT TRBJ1-1 TRBV28 NA NA
CASSRNLEGEQFF TGTGCCAGCAGCAGGAACTTGGAGGGTGAGCAGTTCTTC TRBJ2-1 TRBV7-2 once NA
CASSSGAWDTDTQYF TGTGCCAGCAGTTCGGGAGCCTGGGACACAGATACGCAGTATTTT TRBJ2-3 TRBV5-8 NA NA
CASSFPTRTSGSYNEQFF TGTGCCAGCAGTTTTCCCACCCGGACTAGCGGCTCCTACAATGAGCAGTTCTTC TRBJ2-1 TRBV28 medium-sized TRBD2
CASSQGLAVSYEQYF TGCGCCAGCAGCCAAGGACTAGCGGTGTCCTACGAGCAGTACTTC TRBJ2-7 TRBV4-1 NA TRBD2
CASSGGTGYTYEQYF TGTGCCAGCAGCGGCGGGACAGGGTATACCTACGAGCAGTACTTC TRBJ2-7 TRBV5-4 NA TRBD1
CAWSPRGALGETQYF TGTGCCTGGAGCCCGCGGGGGGCTTTAGGAGAGACCCAGTACTTC TRBJ2-5 TRBV30 NA TRBD2
CAGSLPQSQGLAGLPEQFF TGTGCCGGCAGCTTACCCCAATCCCAGGGACTAGCGGGCCTCCCGGAGCAGTTCTTC TRBJ2-1 TRBV7-2 NA TRBD2
CASSGTAGERETQYF TGTGCCAGTAGTGGGACAGCGGGAGAAAGAGAGACCCAGTACTTC TRBJ2-5 TRBV19 NA NA
CASSQALGRGLTYEQYF TGTGCCAGCAGCCAAGCACTTGGCAGGGGCTTAACCTACGAGCAGTACTTC TRBJ2-7 TRBV14 NA NA
CASSPPTGRGGEQFF TGTGCCAGCAGTCCTCCCACAGGTAGAGGCGGTGAGCAGTTCTTC TRBJ2-1 TRBV7-2 NA NA
CATSRRTAYEQYF TGTGCCACCAGCAGGAGGACAGCCTACGAGCAGTACTTC TRBJ2-7 TRBV15 NA NA
CASSTNRGTSGPYEQYF TGTGCCAGCAGCACTAATCGGGGGACTAGCGGCCCTTACGAGCAGTACTTC TRBJ2-7 TRBV9 once TRBD2
CASSFDYRVRGYTF TGTGCCAGCAGTTTCGACTACAGGGTCCGGGGCTACACCTTC TRBJ1-2 TRBV6-5 NA NA
CASSQDVRGQTNEKLFF TGCGCCAGCAGCCAAGATGTGAGGGGACAGACAAATGAAAAACTGTTTTTT TRBJ1-4 TRBV4-3 NA TRBD1
CASSARGQGSWETQYF TGTGCCAGCAGCGCGCGGGGACAGGGTTCCTGGGAGACCCAGTACTTC TRBJ2-5 TRBV7-9 NA TRBD1
CASSLGLAGGENEQFF TGTGCCAGCAGCTTGGGACTAGCGGGAGGGGAAAATGAGCAGTTCTTC TRBJ2-1 TRBV5-5 NA TRBD2
CASKRTENTEAFF TGTGCCAGCAAGCGGACGGAGAACACTGAAGCTTTCTTT TRBJ1-1 TRBV27 NA NA
CASRPRGQGTEAFF TGTGCCAGTAGGCCCAGGGGGCAGGGCACTGAAGCTTTCTTT TRBJ1-1 TRBV19 NA TRBD1
CASLPGRSLYGYTF TGTGCCAGTCTCCCCGGTAGATCCCTCTATGGCTACACCTTC TRBJ1-2 TRBV19 NA NA
CASRIAGGTGELFF TGTGCCAGCAGGATAGCGGGAGGCACCGGGGAGCTGTTTTTT TRBJ2-2 TRBV6-4 NA TRBD2
CASSDLLVGGGNQPQHF TGTGCCAGCAGTGACTTGCTTGTAGGAGGGGGCAATCAGCCCCAGCATTTT TRBJ1-5 TRBV2 NA NA
CASSAGQGALYGYTF TGTGCCAGCAGCGCGGGACAGGGGGCCCTTTATGGCTACACCTTC TRBJ1-2 TRBV9 NA TRBD1
CAWARQGMNTEAFF TGTGCCTGGGCCAGACAGGGCATGAACACTGAAGCTTTCTTT TRBJ1-1 TRBV30 NA TRBD1
CASSPRAYEQYF TGTGCCAGCAGCCCCCGCGCCTACGAGCAGTACTTC TRBJ2-7 TRBV7-9 NA NA
CSASRRGQSDGYGYTF TGCAGTGCTAGTCGCAGGGGGCAGAGTGACGGCTATGGCTACACCTTC TRBJ1-2 TRBV20-1 NA TRBD1
CASSYSGQGRQPQHF TGTGCCAGCAGTTACTCGGGGCAGGGAAGACAGCCCCAGCATTTT TRBJ1-5 TRBV6-2/TRBV6-3 NA NA
CASSSQTGAYGYTF TGTGCCAGCAGTTCCCAGACAGGGGCCTATGGCTACACCTTC TRBJ1-2 TRBV28 NA TRBD1
CAISPLANSYNEQFF TGTGCCATCAGTCCACTAGCGAACTCCTACAATGAGCAGTTCTTC TRBJ2-1 TRBV10-3 NA TRBD2
CASSSGLAEQETQYF TGTGCCAGCAGTTCGGGACTAGCGGAACAAGAGACCCAGTACTTC TRBJ2-5 TRBV6-5 NA TRBD2
CASSGTGISYEQYF TGTGCCAGCAGCGGGACAGGTATCTCCTACGAGCAGTACTTC TRBJ2-7 TRBV28 NA TRBD1